Sequencing of this T cell receptor (beta chain) was carried out in a study of cytomegalovirus exposure and HLA in healthy donors. Amplification used 60 Vbeta primers and 13 Jbeta primers. Assay: immunoSEQ multiplex PCR; the TCRdb copy retains only in-frame clones and omits some. Seen here are approximately 190,000 clones, about four fifths observed once, and the top ten hold about 1.8%. The germline V gene encodes CDR1 MDHEN and CDR2 SYDVKM. Trimming cost V 8 bases and J 6 bases; bases outside gene matches: 8. This CDR3 spans 14 amino acids. The sequenced sample was PBMCs. The chain joins TRBV28 to TRBJ2-7; TRBD2 aligns across 12 bases. This clonotype was obtained from a woman in her late teens or twenties in good health and CMV-seronegative. The CDR3: CASSSGRASFEQYV. The CDR3 nucleotides are TGTGCCAGCTCTAGCGGGAGGGCCTCATTCGAGCAGTACGTC.